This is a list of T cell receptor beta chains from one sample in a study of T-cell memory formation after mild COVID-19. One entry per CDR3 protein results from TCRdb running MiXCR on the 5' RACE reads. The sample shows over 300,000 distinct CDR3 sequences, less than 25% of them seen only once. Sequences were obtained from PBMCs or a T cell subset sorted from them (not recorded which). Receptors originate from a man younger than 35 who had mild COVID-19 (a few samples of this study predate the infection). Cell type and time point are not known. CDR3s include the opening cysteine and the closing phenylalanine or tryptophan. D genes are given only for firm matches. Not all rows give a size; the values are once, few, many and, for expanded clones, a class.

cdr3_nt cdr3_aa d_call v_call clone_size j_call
TGTGCCTGGAGCCCCGGAAACACCATATATTTT CAWSPGNTIYF - TRBV30 once TRBJ1-3
TGTGCCAGCAGCTCGGCCCTTGGTTCACCCCTCCACTTT CASSSALGSPLHF - TRBV3-1 - TRBJ1-6
TGTGCCAGCTCACCGACAGTGAATCAGCCCCAGCATTTT CASSPTVNQPQHF - TRBV18 few TRBJ1-5
TGTGCCAGCAGACCCGGGACAGGGGATTCACCCCTCCACTTT CASRPGTGDSPLHF TRBD1 TRBV6-6 few TRBJ1-6
TGCGCCAGCAGCCTCTTTGGACAGAACCAAGAGACCCAGTACTTC CASSLFGQNQETQYF - TRBV4-1 - TRBJ2-5
TGCGCCAGCAGCCAAGAGAGGACAGGGGGACTTGGTGAGCAGTTCTTC CASSQERTGGLGEQFF TRBD1 TRBV4-3 - TRBJ2-1
TGTGCCAGTATGCAGAGCGGAACTGCCTACGAGCAGTACTTC CASMQSGTAYEQYF - TRBV19 few TRBJ2-7
TGTGCCAGCTCACCGGTCCGTGGGACTACCCCGTACAATGAGCAGTTCTTC CASSPVRGTTPYNEQFF TRBD2 TRBV18 - TRBJ2-1
TGCGCCAGCAGTGAATTAGACGGGGTTAATTCACCCCTCCACTTT CASSELDGVNSPLHF - TRBV10-2 - TRBJ1-6
TGCGCCAGCAGCCAACCCGGGACCCAGAGCGCAGATACGCAGTATTTT CASSQPGTQSADTQYF - TRBV5-1 many TRBJ2-3
TGTGCCAGCAGCCCTCACGTCAAGCGGGCTAGCACAGATACGCAGTATTTT CASSPHVKRASTDTQYF - TRBV3-2 few TRBJ2-3
TGTGCCAGCCGAGCTCGGGTTGGCACAGATACGCAGTATTTT CASRARVGTDTQYF - TRBV12-3/TRBV12-4 few TRBJ2-3
TGCGCCAGCAGCTTGGTCCAGGGATCCTCACCCCTCCACTTT CASSLVQGSSPLHF - TRBV5-1 few TRBJ1-6
TGTGCCAGCAGTGAAGCGCCTGGGGACGGGGAGCTGTTTTTT CASSEAPGDGELFF - TRBV2 few TRBJ2-2
TGTGCCAGCAGTCCGAGAATACAGCCCCAGCATTTT CASSPRIQPQHF - TRBV6-2/TRBV6-3 - TRBJ1-5
TGTGCCAGCAGCTTAGGACTAGCGGGGTTTCGAAATGAGCAGTTCTTC CASSLGLAGFRNEQFF TRBD2 TRBV11-1 - TRBJ2-1
TGTGCCAGCTCACCACAACTAGCGGGGACCTTAGAGCAGTACTTC CASSPQLAGTLEQYF TRBD2 TRBV18 few TRBJ2-7
TGTGCCAGCTCACGCCGGGATTACTATGGCTACACCTTC CASSRRDYYGYTF - TRBV18 few TRBJ1-2
TGTGCCAGCAGTCTGACAGGCAGCAGTATAATCTATGGCTACACCTTC CASSLTGSSIIYGYTF - TRBV28 - TRBJ1-2
TGTGCCAGCAGTGACAGGGGTATAGGGAACACTGAAGCTTTCTTT CASSDRGIGNTEAFF - TRBV25-1 - TRBJ1-1